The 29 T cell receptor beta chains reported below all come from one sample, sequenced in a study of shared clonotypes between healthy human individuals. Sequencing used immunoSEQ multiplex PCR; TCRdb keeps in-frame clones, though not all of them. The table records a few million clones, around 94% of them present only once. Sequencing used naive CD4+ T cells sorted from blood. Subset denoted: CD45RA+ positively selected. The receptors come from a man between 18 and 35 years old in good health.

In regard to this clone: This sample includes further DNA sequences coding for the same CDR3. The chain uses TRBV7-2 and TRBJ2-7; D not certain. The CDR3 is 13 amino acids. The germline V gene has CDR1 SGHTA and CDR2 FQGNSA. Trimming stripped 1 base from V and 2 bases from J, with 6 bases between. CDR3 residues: CASSLVATYEQYF. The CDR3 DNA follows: TGTGCCAGCAGCTTAGTGGCCACCTACGAGCAGTACTTC.

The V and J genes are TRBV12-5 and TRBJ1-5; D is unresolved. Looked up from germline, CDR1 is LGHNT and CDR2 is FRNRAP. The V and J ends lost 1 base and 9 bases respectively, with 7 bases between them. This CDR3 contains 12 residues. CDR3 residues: CASGLGIGPQHF. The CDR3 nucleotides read TGTGCTAGTGGTTTGGGGATAGGGCCCCAGCATTTT.

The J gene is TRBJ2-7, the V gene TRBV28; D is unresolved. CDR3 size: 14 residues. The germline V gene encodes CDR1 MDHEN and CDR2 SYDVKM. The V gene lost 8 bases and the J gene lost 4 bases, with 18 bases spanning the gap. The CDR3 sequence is CASQALSKSYEQYF. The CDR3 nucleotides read TGTGCCAGCCAGGCCCTATCGAAGAGTTACGAGCAGTACTTC. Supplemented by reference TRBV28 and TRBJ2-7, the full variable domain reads DVKVTQSSRYLVKRTGEKVFLECVQDMDHENMFWYRQDPGLGLRLIYFSYDVKMKEKGDIPEGYSVSREKKERFSLILESASTNQTSMYLCASQALSKSYEQYFGPGTRLTVT.

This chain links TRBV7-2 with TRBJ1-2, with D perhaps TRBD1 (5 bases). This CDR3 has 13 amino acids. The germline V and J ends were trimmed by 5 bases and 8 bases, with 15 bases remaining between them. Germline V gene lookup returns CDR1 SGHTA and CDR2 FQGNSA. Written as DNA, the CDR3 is TGTGCCAGCAGCCAGGGCAACGATCGCGGCTACACCTTC. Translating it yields CASSQGNDRGYTF.

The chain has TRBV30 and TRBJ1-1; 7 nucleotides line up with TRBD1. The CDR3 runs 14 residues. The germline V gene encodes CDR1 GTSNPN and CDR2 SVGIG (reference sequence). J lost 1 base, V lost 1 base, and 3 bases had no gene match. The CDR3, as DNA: TGTGCCTGGAGTGGAGGGGGCCGGAACACTGAAGCTTTCTTT. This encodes CAWSGGGRNTEAFF.

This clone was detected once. The CDR3 DNA is TGCGCCACCGGAGGATACCTCTACGAGCAGTACTTC. This codes for CATGGYLYEQYF. The J gene is TRBJ2-7, the V gene TRBV10-2, with D perhaps TRBD2 (5 bases). The CDR3 consists of 12 residues. V gave up 10 bases and J gave up 3 bases, with 13 bases separating them. The germline V gene has CDR1 WSHSY and CDR2 SAAADI.

In DNA, the CDR3 is TGCGCCAGCAGCTACCCGAGTACAGGGACAGATACGCAGTATTTT. This encodes CASSYPSTGTDTQYF. The rearrangement links TRBV5-1 to TRBJ2-3; TRBD1 is a possible D gene (6 bases). The CDR3 is made up of 15 amino acids. CDR1 and CDR2 (germline): SGHRS, YFSETQ. The V and J ends lost 3 bases and 3 bases respectively, with 14 bases between them.

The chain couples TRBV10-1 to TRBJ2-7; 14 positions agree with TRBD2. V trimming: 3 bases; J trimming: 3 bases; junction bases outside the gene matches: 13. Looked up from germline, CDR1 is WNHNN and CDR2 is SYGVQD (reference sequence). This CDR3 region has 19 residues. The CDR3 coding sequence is TGCGCCAGCAGTGAACGGACCGGGACTAGCGGGAGAAGCAGCTACGAGCAGTACTTC. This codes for CASSERTGTSGRSSYEQYF.

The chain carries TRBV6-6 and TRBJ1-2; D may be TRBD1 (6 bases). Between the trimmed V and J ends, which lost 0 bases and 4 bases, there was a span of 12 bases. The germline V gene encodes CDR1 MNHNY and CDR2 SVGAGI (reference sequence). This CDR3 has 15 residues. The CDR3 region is CASSYSLWGAYGYTF. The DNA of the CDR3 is TGTGCCAGCAGTTACTCCCTCTGGGGGGCCTATGGCTACACCTTC.

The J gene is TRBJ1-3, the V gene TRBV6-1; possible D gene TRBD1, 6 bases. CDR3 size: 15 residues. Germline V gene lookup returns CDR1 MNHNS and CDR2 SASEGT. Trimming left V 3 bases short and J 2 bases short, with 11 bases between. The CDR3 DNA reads TGTGCCAGCAGTGAGCAGGGGACGACTGGAAACACCATATATTTT. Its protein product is CASSEQGTTGNTIYF.

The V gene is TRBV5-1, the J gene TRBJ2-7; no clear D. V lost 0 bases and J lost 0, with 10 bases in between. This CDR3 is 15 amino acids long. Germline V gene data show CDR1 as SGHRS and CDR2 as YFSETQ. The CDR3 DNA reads TGCGCCAGCAGCTTGGACGGCCATAGCTCCTACGAGCAGTACTTC. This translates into CASSLDGHSSYEQYF.

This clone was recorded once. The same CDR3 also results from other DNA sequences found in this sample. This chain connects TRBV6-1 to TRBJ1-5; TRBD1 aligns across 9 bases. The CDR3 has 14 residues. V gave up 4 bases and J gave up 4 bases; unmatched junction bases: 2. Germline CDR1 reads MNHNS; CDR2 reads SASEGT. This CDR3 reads CASSVGTGNQPQHF. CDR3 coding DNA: TGTGCCAGCAGTGTAGGGACAGGGAATCAGCCCCAGCATTTT.

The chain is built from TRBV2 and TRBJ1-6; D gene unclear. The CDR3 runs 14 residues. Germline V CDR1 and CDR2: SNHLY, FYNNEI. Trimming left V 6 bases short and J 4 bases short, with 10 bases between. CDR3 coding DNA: TGTGCCAGCAGGGCGACGGGATATAATTCACCCCTCCACTTT. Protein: CASRATGYNSPLHF. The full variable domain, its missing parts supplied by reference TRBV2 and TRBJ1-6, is EPEVTQTPSHQVTQMGQEVILRCVPISNHLYFYWYRQILGQKVEFLVSFYNNEISEKSEIFDDQFSVERPDGSNFTLKIRSTKLEDSAMYFCASRATGYNSPLHFGNGTRLTVT.

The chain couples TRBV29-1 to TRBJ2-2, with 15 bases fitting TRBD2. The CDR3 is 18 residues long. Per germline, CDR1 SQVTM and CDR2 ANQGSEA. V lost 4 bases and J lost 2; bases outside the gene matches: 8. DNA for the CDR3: TGCAGCGTTGGGGGGACTAGCGGGAGGCCGACTAACACCGGGGAGCTGTTTTTT. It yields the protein CSVGGTSGRPTNTGELFF.

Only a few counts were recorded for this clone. The CDR3 here is CASSSMRNTEAFF. The CDR3 region has the DNA TGTGCCAGCAGCTCCATGCGGAACACTGAAGCTTTCTTT. The V call is TRBV5-6, the J call TRBJ1-1; no reliable D call. Germline-derived CDR1 and CDR2 are SGHDT and YYEEEE. V shed 3 bases and J shed 1 base, with 7 bases lying between them. The CDR3 covers 13 residues.

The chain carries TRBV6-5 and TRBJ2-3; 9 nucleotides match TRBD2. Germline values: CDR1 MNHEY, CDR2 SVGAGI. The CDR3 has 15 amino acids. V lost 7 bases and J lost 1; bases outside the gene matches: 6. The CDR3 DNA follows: TGTGCCAGCACGAGCGGGGGGAGAGGCACAGATACGCAGTATTTT. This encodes CASTSGGRGTDTQYF.

The CDR3 DNA reads TGTGCCTGGAGTCACACAGGGGACTCCTACGAGCAGTACTTC. Amino acid sequence: CAWSHTGDSYEQYF. The rearrangement links TRBV30 to TRBJ2-7, with 7 bases that match TRBD1. Germline CDR1 reads GTSNPN; CDR2 reads SVGIG (reference sequence). The CDR3 sequence is 14 residues long. The ends lost 2 bases at V and 0 bases at J; junction bases unmatched: 4. Full variable domain (outside the CDR3, taken from reference TRBV30 and TRBJ2-7): SQTIHQWPATLVQPVGSPLSLECTVEGTSNPNLYWYRQAAGRGLQLLFYSVGIGQISSEVPQNLSASRPQDRQFILSSKKLLLSDSGFYLCAWSHTGDSYEQYFGPGTRLTVT.

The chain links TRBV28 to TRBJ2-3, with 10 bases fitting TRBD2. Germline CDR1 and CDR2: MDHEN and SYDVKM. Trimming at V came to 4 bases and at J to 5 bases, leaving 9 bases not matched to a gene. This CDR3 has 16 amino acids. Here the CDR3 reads CASSSALAGAVDTQYF. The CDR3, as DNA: TGTGCCAGCAGTTCCGCGCTAGCGGGGGCCGTAGATACGCAGTATTTT.

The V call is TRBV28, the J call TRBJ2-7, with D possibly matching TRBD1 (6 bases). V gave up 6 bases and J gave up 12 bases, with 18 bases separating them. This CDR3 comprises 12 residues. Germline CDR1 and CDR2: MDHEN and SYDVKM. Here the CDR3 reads CASRSAEDSPYF. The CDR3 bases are TGTGCCAGCAGGTCGGCCGAGGACAGCCCGTACTTC. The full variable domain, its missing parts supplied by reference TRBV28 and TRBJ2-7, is DVKVTQSSRYLVKRTGEKVFLECVQDMDHENMFWYRQDPGLGLRLIYFSYDVKMKEKGDIPEGYSVSREKKERFSLILESASTNQTSMYLCASRSAEDSPYFGPGTRLTVT.

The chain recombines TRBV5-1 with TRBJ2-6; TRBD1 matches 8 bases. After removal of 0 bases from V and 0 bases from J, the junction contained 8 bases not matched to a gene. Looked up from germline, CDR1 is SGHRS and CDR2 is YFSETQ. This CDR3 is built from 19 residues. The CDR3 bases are TGCGCCAGCAGCTTGGCCTCCGGGACAGGTAGCTCTGGGGCCAACGTCCTGACTTTC. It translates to CASSLASGTGSSGANVLTF.

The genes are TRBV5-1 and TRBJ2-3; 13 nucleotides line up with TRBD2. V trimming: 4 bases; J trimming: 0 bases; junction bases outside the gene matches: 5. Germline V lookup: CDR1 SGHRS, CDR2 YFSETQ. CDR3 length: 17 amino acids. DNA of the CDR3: TGCGCCAGCAGCAGTACTAGCGGGAGGGCTAGCACAGATACGCAGTATTTT. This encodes CASSSTSGRASTDTQYF. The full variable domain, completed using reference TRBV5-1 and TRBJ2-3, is KAGVTQTPRYLIKTRGQQVTLSCSPISGHRSVSWYQQTPGQGLQFLFEYFSETQRNKGNFPGRFSGRQFSNSRSEMNVSTLELGDSALYLCASSSTSGRASTDTQYFGPGTRLTVL.

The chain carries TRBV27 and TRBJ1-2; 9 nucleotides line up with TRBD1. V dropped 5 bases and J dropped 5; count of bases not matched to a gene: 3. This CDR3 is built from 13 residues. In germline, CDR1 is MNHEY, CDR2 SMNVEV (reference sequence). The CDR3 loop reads CASSIQGAYGYTF. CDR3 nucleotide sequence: TGTGCCAGCAGTATACAGGGGGCGTATGGCTACACCTTC.

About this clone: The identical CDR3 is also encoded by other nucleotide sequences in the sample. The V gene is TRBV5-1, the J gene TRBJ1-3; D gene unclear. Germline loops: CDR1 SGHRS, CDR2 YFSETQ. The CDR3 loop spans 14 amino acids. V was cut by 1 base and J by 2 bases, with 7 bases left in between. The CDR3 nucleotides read TGCGCCAGCAGCTTGCGGGGAGCTGGAAACACCATATATTTT. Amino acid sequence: CASSLRGAGNTIYF.

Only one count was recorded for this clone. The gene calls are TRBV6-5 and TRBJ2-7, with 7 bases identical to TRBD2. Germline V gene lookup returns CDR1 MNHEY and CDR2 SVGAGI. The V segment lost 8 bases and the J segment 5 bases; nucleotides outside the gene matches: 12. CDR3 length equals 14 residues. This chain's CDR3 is CASGLGGVLNEQYF. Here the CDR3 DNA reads TGTGCCAGCGGCTTGGGAGGGGTTCTCAACGAGCAGTACTTC.

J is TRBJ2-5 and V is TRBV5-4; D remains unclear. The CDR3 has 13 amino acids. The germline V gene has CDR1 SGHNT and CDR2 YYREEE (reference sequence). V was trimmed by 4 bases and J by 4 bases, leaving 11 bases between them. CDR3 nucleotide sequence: TGTGCCAGCAGCCCAATAGGTAGAGAGACCCAGTACTTC. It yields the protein CASSPIGRETQYF.

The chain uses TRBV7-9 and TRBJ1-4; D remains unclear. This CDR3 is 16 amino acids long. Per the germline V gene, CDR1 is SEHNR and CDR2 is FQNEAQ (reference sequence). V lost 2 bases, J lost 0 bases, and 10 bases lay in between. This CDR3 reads CASSLLVAPTNEKLFF. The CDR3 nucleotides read TGTGCCAGCAGCTTATTGGTAGCCCCAACTAATGAAAAACTGTTTTTT. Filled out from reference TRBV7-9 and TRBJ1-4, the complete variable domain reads DTGVSQNPRHKITKRGQNVTFRCDPISEHNRLYWYRQTLGQGPEFLTYFQNEAQLEKSRLLSDRFSAERPKGSFSTLEIQRTEQGDSAMYLCASSLLVAPTNEKLFFGSGTQLSVL.

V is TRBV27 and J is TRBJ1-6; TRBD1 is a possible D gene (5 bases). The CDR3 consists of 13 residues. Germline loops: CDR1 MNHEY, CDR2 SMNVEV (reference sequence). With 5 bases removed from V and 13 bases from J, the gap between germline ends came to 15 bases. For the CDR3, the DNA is TGTGCCAGCAGTCCACCGGGCCCAGGGCCCCTCCACTTT. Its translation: CASSPPGPGPLHF.

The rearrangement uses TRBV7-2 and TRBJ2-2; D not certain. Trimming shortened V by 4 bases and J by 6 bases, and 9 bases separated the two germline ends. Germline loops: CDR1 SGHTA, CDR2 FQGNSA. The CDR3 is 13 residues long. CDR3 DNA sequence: TGTGCCAGCAGCTCCTTTGTTTCCGGGGAGCTGTTTTTT. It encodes CASSSFVSGELFF.

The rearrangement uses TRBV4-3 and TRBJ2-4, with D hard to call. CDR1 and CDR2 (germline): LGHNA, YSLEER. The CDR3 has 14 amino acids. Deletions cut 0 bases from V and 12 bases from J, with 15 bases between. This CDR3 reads CASSQDPNGASQYF. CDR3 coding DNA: TGCGCCAGCAGCCAAGATCCGAACGGAGCTTCTCAGTACTTC.